The subject of this entry is one T cell receptor (beta chain). The target antigen is unknown. The data derive from a study of vaccination and CD4 T cells after COVID-19. Turning to the study itself: The convalescents included six males and four females, and among them two were Hispanic while seven were Caucasian. Post-vaccination samples were procured at a median of 72 days following dose two (range 14 to 241).

Treatment specified: roughly 11-day PBMC culture with coronavirus spike peptide pools or control peptides (ViraFEST assay). CDR3 length equals 14 residues. Per germline, CDR1 SGHVS and CDR2 FQNEAQ. V lost 8 bases and J 4 bases, leaving 17 bases between the germline ends. Sequenced with the Oncomine TCR Beta short-read assay was DNA taken from cultured CD4+ T cells. TCRdb re-called the PCR reads with MiXCR, one entry per CDR3 protein. Of roughly 22,000 distinct CDR3 sequences in the sample, around two thirds were seen once. Sequenced material: CD4+ T cells from blood, cultured in vitro. The V call is TRBV7-8, the J call TRBJ2-5; the D gene is possibly TRBD1 (7 bases). The origin of this receptor is a human donor who had recovered from COVID-19. CDR3 DNA: TGTGCCAGCCTTGACAGGGAGGTAGGAGAGACCCAGTACTTC. Its translation: CASLDREVGETQYF.